The 9 T cell receptor beta chains below all came from one sample that was sequenced in a study of cytomegalovirus exposure and HLA in healthy donors. This PCR relied on a set of 60 Vbeta primers and 13 Jbeta primers. The table came from immunoSEQ multiplex PCR; TCRdb's copy has only in-frame clones and leaves some out. The sample yields around 230,000 clones, about 81% seen once. Sequenced input: PBMCs. The receptors originated from a man aged 35-49 years in good health and CMV-seropositive.

The chain joins TRBV6-5 to TRBJ2-7; 7 bases map to TRBD1. This CDR3 region has 15 residues. V was pared by 5 bases and J by 4 bases, with 11 bases of the junction left unmatched. Germline assignment: CDR1 MNHEY and CDR2 SVGAGI. The CDR3 sequence: CASSSTWGQTYEQYF. The CDR3, as DNA: TGTGCCAGCAGTAGTACTTGGGGACAGACTTACGAGCAGTACTTC.

The V call is TRBV30, the J call TRBJ2-7; weak D call: TRBD2 (5 bases). CDR3 length: 11 amino acids. Germline V gene lookup returns CDR1 GTSNPN and CDR2 SVGIG (reference sequence). V was trimmed by 8 bases and J by 4 bases, leaving 12 bases between them. CDR3 nucleotides: TGTGCCCGGGGTACTAAATACGAGCAGTACTTC. Amino acids: CARGTKYEQYF.

This sequence joins TRBV11-3 and TRBJ2-3; 11 bases line up with TRBD2. CDR1 is SGHNT and CDR2 is YENEEA in the germline V gene. Trimming cost V 1 base and J 8 bases; bases outside gene matches: 14. The CDR3 totals 18 residues. In DNA form, the CDR3 reads TGTGCCAGCAGCTTAGCCGGAGGAGTAGCGGGAGGGGTGGCTACGCAGTATTTT. Translation: CASSLAGGVAGGVATQYF. The variable domain in full, with the rest retrieved from reference TRBV11-3 and TRBJ2-3, is EAGVVQSPRYKIIEKKQPVAFWCNPISGHNTLYWYLQNLGQGPELLIRYENEEAVDDSQLPKDRFSAERLKGVDSTLKIQPAELGDSAVYLCASSLAGGVAGGVATQYFGPGTRLTVL.

This chain joins TRBV5-1 and TRBJ2-3, with a weak D call TRBD1 (5 bases). The CDR3 has 16 residues. Germline CDR1 reads SGHRS; CDR2 reads YFSETQ. V lost 4 bases, J lost 1 base, and 16 bases lay in between. The chain's CDR3 is CASSPEHLRGTDTQYF. As DNA, the CDR3 is TGCGCCAGCAGCCCGGAGCATCTCAGGGGCACAGATACGCAGTATTTT.

The rearrangement uses TRBV15 and TRBJ1-1, with D maybe TRBD1 (5 bases). The V and J ends lost 4 bases and 0 bases respectively, with 15 bases between them. This CDR3 region has 16 residues. Germline assignment: CDR1 LNHNV and CDR2 YYDKDF (reference sequence). This CDR3 is CATSTQPRVMNTEAFF. The CDR3 nucleotides are TGTGCCACCAGCACACAGCCCAGGGTAATGAACACTGAAGCTTTCTTT.

The V gene is TRBV29-1, the J gene TRBJ2-7; 8 bases line up with TRBD2. This CDR3 contains 14 residues. V dropped 1 base and J dropped 6; count of bases not matched to a gene: 8. Germline V gene lookup returns CDR1 SQVTM and CDR2 ANQGSEA. The CDR3 DNA sequence: TGCAGCGTTGAAGTCGGAGCGGGAGTCGGCGAGCAGTACTTC. Its translation: CSVEVGAGVGEQYF.

The DNA of the CDR3 is TGTGCCAGCAGCAAAGTTGGGACTAGCGGGAGGTCTGTAGATACGCAGTATTTT. Translation: CASSKVGTSGRSVDTQYF. The chain recombines TRBV21-1 with TRBJ2-3; TRBD2, the table's D call, lacks a check against the DNA. TRBV21-1 is a pseudogene. This CDR3 comprises 18 residues.

The gene calls are TRBV6-5 and TRBJ2-7; 12 nucleotides agree with TRBD2. Unmatched junction bases numbered 7, after V lost 6 bases and J lost 4 bases. CDR3 length: 15 amino acids. Germline lookup yields CDR1 MNHEY and CDR2 SVGAGI. In DNA form, the CDR3 reads TGTGCCAGCAGATCGACTAGCGGGAGAACGTACGAGCAGTACGTC. Residues: CASRSTSGRTYEQYV.

As for this clone: Other DNA variants within this sample encode the same CDR3. V and J are TRBV14 and TRBJ2-3; D is perhaps TRBD2 (6 bases). This CDR3 is 15 amino acids long. V lost 3 bases to trimming and J lost 2 bases, with 12 bases between them. Per germline, CDR1 SGHDN and CDR2 FVKESK. The CDR3 here is CASSQWRGNTDTQYF. The CDR3, as DNA: TGTGCCAGCAGCCAGTGGCGGGGTAACACAGATACGCAGTATTTT.